This TCR beta chain was captured in a study of blood T cells in healthy people across ages. The study's findings and limits: There was no known CMV status for donors, so expanded clonotype changes were possibly confounded.

Turning to this clonotype: Its antigen is unidentified.

The sample providers were healthy Caucasian people from Russia, aged roughly 6 to 95. Deletions cut 0 bases from V and 7 bases from J, with 15 bases between. The CDR3 is 14 residues long. Germline V gives CDR1 DFQATT, CDR2 SNEGSKA (reference sequence). Then a second PCR, running roughly 6 to 12 cycles, was carried out with a sample-barcoded 5' primer and a J-beta primer mix. Template switching added a 12-random-nucleotide identifier to every cDNA molecule. TCRdb reanalysed the 5' RACE reads using MiXCR and keeps one entry per CDR3 protein. The table records around 600,000 distinct CDR3 sequences, more than 45% of them present only once.

Source material: blood. The receptor comes from a man older than 75 in good health. The genes are TRBV20-1 and TRBJ1-1; no definite D call. CDR3 sequence: CSARDRRTPLEAFF. The CDR3 nucleotides are TGCAGTGCTAGAGATAGGCGGACGCCCCTTGAAGCTTTCTTT.